Listed below are T cell receptor beta chains from one sample, sequenced in a study of blood T cells in healthy people across ages. TCRdb ran MiXCR on the 5' RACE reads and lists one entry per CDR3 protein. The table records roughly 800,000 distinct CDR3 sequences, 58% of them present only once. The sequenced sample consisted of blood. Receptors were obtained from a man aged 25 to 40 in good health. CDR3s include the opening cysteine and the closing phenylalanine or tryptophan. Each record gives: clone size, V gene, J gene, D gene, CDR3 DNA, CDR3 protein. The D gene is left open where the match is weak. The size of a clone is reported for some rows only, either as once, few or many, or as a class for expanded clones.

size: NA; V: TRBV29-1; J: TRBJ1-2; D: NA; DNA: TGCAGCGTTGGAGAAGGGTATGGCTACACCTTC; CDR3: CSVGEGYGYTF
size: NA; V: TRBV5-1; J: TRBJ2-7; D: NA; DNA: TGCGCCAGCAGCTTTCTCGGGGGGCCCTACGAGCAGTACTTC; CDR3: CASSFLGGPYEQYF
size: NA; V: TRBV9; J: TRBJ2-1; D: NA; DNA: TGTGCCAGCAGCGTAGGGGACGGATACAATGAGCAGTTCTTC; CDR3: CASSVGDGYNEQFF
size: NA; V: TRBV12-3/TRBV12-4; J: TRBJ2-3; D: NA; DNA: TGTGCCAGCCTTAGGTGGGGCCTCCCGGGGACGCAGTATTTT; CDR3: CASLRWGLPGTQYF
size: few; V: TRBV11-2; J: TRBJ2-1; D: TRBD2; DNA: TGTGCCAGCACCCCCGATAGCGGGAGGGTGTCCCATGAGCAGTTCTTC; CDR3: CASTPDSGRVSHEQFF
size: NA; V: TRBV9; J: TRBJ2-6; D: NA; DNA: TGTGCCAGCAGCGTAGATAGGGTCTCTGGGGCCAACGTCCTGACTTTC; CDR3: CASSVDRVSGANVLTF
size: few; V: TRBV7-9; J: TRBJ2-5; D: NA; DNA: TGTGTCGGCGGCACAGACAGCCAAGAGACCCAGTACTTC; CDR3: CVGGTDSQETQYF
size: NA; V: TRBV12-3/TRBV12-4; J: TRBJ1-5; D: NA; DNA: TGTGCCAGCAGTTTTAAGGGGAATAGCAATCAGCCCCAGCATTTT; CDR3: CASSFKGNSNQPQHF
size: NA; V: TRBV9; J: TRBJ2-3; D: NA; DNA: TGTGCCAGCAGCGTATTGGGGGGCCTTAGCACAGATACGCAGTATTTT; CDR3: CASSVLGGLSTDTQYF
size: NA; V: TRBV2; J: TRBJ2-7; D: TRBD2; DNA: TGTGCCAGCAGATCGGGACTAGCGGGCTACGAGCAGTACTTC; CDR3: CASRSGLAGYEQYF
size: NA; V: TRBV20-1; J: TRBJ2-5; D: NA; DNA: TGCAGTGCTCCGGCCCAGGGGGAGACCCAGTACTTC; CDR3: CSAPAQGETQYF
size: NA; V: TRBV10-3; J: TRBJ1-2; D: NA; DNA: TGTGCCATCAGTGGGCTTAGGCGTGGGGAATTGGACTATGGCTACACCTTC; CDR3: CAISGLRRGELDYGYTF
size: few; V: TRBV21-1; J: TRBJ2-5; D: NA; DNA: TGTGCCAGGCACCCGACGGAGTACCAAGAGACCCAGTACTTC; CDR3: CARHPTEYQETQYF
size: NA; V: TRBV7-9; J: TRBJ2-2; D: TRBD2; DNA: TGTGCCAGCAGCTTGGGTAGCGGGAGTAACGGGGAGCTGTTTTTT; CDR3: CASSLGSGSNGELFF
size: NA; V: TRBV6-2/TRBV6-3; J: TRBJ2-7; D: NA; DNA: TGTGCCAGCAGTTACTCGAGGTCAGGGAAAAACGAGCAGTACTTC; CDR3: CASSYSRSGKNEQYF
size: NA; V: TRBV20-1; J: TRBJ1-2; D: NA; DNA: TGCAGTGCTAACCATAATGGGGTTGGGCGCTACACCTTC; CDR3: CSANHNGVGRYTF
size: NA; V: TRBV11-1; J: TRBJ2-7; D: NA; DNA: TGTGCCAGCAGCTCGGAGCGGGGACACTACGAGCAGTACTTC; CDR3: CASSSERGHYEQYF
size: NA; V: TRBV7-9; J: TRBJ2-5; D: NA; DNA: TGTGCCAGCAGCCTAACCCTACGCGGAGCACAAGAGACCCAGTACTTC; CDR3: CASSLTLRGAQETQYF
size: few; V: TRBV27; J: TRBJ2-7; D: NA; DNA: TGTGCCAGCAGTCCAGGGACAACTCAACCTAGCTCCTACGAGCAGTACTTC; CDR3: CASSPGTTQPSSYEQYF
size: NA; V: TRBV7-2; J: TRBJ2-3; D: NA; DNA: TGTGCCAGCAGTAAAGAGTCGGCGGGCGGGGCAGATACGCAGTATTTT; CDR3: CASSKESAGGADTQYF
size: NA; V: TRBV12-3/TRBV12-4; J: TRBJ2-3; D: NA; DNA: TGTGCCAGTTCCGGACAGTTCACAGATACGCAGTATTTT; CDR3: CASSGQFTDTQYF
size: few; V: TRBV4-1; J: TRBJ2-1; D: TRBD2; DNA: TGCGCCAGCAGCCCGTCACTAGCGGGACAACAGTTCTTC; CDR3: CASSPSLAGQQFF
size: few; V: TRBV5-5; J: TRBJ2-3; D: TRBD2; DNA: TGTGCCAGCAGCACCCGGGAGGCAGAGTATACGCAGTATTTT; CDR3: CASSTREAEYTQYF
size: few; V: TRBV14; J: TRBJ2-7; D: TRBD1; DNA: TGTGCCAGCAGCCATGGGACAGGTTCCTACGAGCAGTACTTC; CDR3: CASSHGTGSYEQYF
size: NA; V: TRBV3-1; J: TRBJ2-5; D: TRBD2; DNA: TGTGCCAGCAGCCAAGATTGGAGGATTAGCGGGGAGACCCAGTACTTC; CDR3: CASSQDWRISGETQYF
size: NA; V: TRBV20-1; J: TRBJ1-1; D: NA; DNA: TGCAGTGCTGCCAGGGAGGCCGAATACTTAAACACTGAAGCTTTCTTT; CDR3: CSAAREAEYLNTEAFF
size: NA; V: TRBV6-5; J: TRBJ2-1; D: TRBD2; DNA: TGTGCCAGCAGTTACGGGGGGGGGACGGTCAATGAACAGTTCTTC; CDR3: CASSYGGGTVNEQFF
size: NA; V: TRBV5-1; J: TRBJ2-1; D: NA; DNA: TGCGCCAGCAGCACCCCCGGGATAGAGCAGTTCTTC; CDR3: CASSTPGIEQFF
size: NA; V: TRBV7-2; J: TRBJ1-2; D: NA; DNA: TGTGCCAGTAGCTTGGGAAGGTACTATGGCTACACCTTC; CDR3: CASSLGRYYGYTF
size: once; V: TRBV10-2; J: TRBJ2-7; D: TRBD1; DNA: TGCGCCAGTTCTACAGGGGCCCCCGAGCCCTACGAGCAGTACTTC; CDR3: CASSTGAPEPYEQYF
size: NA; V: TRBV3-1; J: TRBJ2-5; D: TRBD2; DNA: TGTGCCAGCAGCCCGGGACTAGCGGGGGTCGGGTTTCAAGAGACCCAGTACTTC; CDR3: CASSPGLAGVGFQETQYF
size: few; V: TRBV29-1; J: TRBJ2-6; D: NA; DNA: TGCAGCGTTGAATACTCTGGGGCCAACGTCCTGACTTTC; CDR3: CSVEYSGANVLTF
size: NA; V: TRBV19; J: TRBJ2-7; D: NA; DNA: TGTGCCAGTAGTATCGGTAGCAGGAGCTCCTACGAGCAGTACTTC; CDR3: CASSIGSRSSYEQYF
size: NA; V: TRBV12-3/TRBV12-4; J: TRBJ1-6; D: TRBD1; DNA: TGTGCCAGCAGTCTCGGGACAGCCAATTCACTCCTCCACTTT; CDR3: CASSLGTANSLLHF
size: few; V: TRBV29-1; J: TRBJ2-1; D: NA; DNA: TGCAGCGTTGAAGGTAGCGCCTCCTACAATGAGCAGTTCTTC; CDR3: CSVEGSASYNEQFF
size: NA; V: TRBV4-2; J: TRBJ2-1; D: NA; DNA: TGTGCCAGCAGCCAAGTAGGGTCCTACAATGAGCAGTTCTTC; CDR3: CASSQVGSYNEQFF
size: NA; V: TRBV20-1; J: TRBJ2-3; D: TRBD2; DNA: TGCAGTTGGCGACTAGCGGGAATCACAGATACGCAGTATTTT; CDR3: CSWRLAGITDTQYF
size: few; V: TRBV29-1; J: TRBJ1-1; D: NA; DNA: TGCAGCTTATTCGACGGCTCAAACACTGAAGCTTTCTTT; CDR3: CSLFDGSNTEAFF
size: NA; V: TRBV6-6; J: TRBJ2-5; D: NA; DNA: TGTGCCAGCAGTTACGAGTATGGGGGGGGCGTGGAGACCCAGTACTTC; CDR3: CASSYEYGGGVETQYF
size: NA; V: TRBV9; J: TRBJ2-1; D: TRBD2; DNA: TGTGCCAGCAGCGTAGACGGGAGGGCCAATGAGCAGTTCTTC; CDR3: CASSVDGRANEQFF
size: few; V: TRBV29-1; J: TRBJ2-5; D: TRBD2; DNA: TGCAGCGTGCCGGGAGGGCTCCAAGAGACCCAGTACTTC; CDR3: CSVPGGLQETQYF
size: NA; V: TRBV12-3/TRBV12-4; J: TRBJ2-6; D: NA; DNA: TGTGCCAGCAGCTTGGGACGGGCCTCTGGGGCCAACGTCCTGACTTTC; CDR3: CASSLGRASGANVLTF
size: NA; V: TRBV19; J: TRBJ1-2; D: NA; DNA: TGTGCCAGTAGCAAACTGACAGGAAGCTATGGCTACACCTTC; CDR3: CASSKLTGSYGYTF
size: few; V: TRBV29-1; J: TRBJ2-7; D: TRBD2; DNA: TGCAGCGGAGCGGGAGCTGGCTACGAGCAGTACTTC; CDR3: CSGAGAGYEQYF
size: once; V: TRBV20-1; J: TRBJ2-2; D: NA; DNA: TGCAGTGCTAGAGATCGTAGCGTCTCGTGGGGCACCGGGGAGCTGTTTTTT; CDR3: CSARDRSVSWGTGELFF
size: NA; V: TRBV19; J: TRBJ2-3; D: NA; DNA: TGTGCCAGTAGTAGCGACGGAAGCACAGATACGCAGTATTTT; CDR3: CASSSDGSTDTQYF
size: NA; V: TRBV12-3/TRBV12-4; J: TRBJ2-6; D: TRBD2; DNA: TGTGCCAGCACCCCATTTATAGCGGGGGGACCTAAATACTCTGGGACCAACGTCCTGACTTTC; CDR3: CASTPFIAGGPKYSGTNVLTF
size: few; V: TRBV7-2; J: TRBJ2-7; D: NA; DNA: TGTGCCAGCAGCCCAAGCCGTTGGCTAGAGCACGAGCAGTACTTC; CDR3: CASSPSRWLEHEQYF
size: many; V: TRBV20-1; J: TRBJ2-5; D: NA; DNA: TGCAGTGCTGGGCATCGGGACCAGTACTTC; CDR3: CSAGHRDQYF
size: few; V: TRBV7-2; J: TRBJ2-6; D: NA; DNA: TGTGCCAGCAGCTTTAACGGGGATCTCCTCTCTGGGGCCAACGTCCTGACTTTC; CDR3: CASSFNGDLLSGANVLTF
size: many; V: TRBV7-2; J: TRBJ1-2; D: NA; DNA: TGTGCCAGCACCATCTGGGGAGTCGATGGCTACACCTTC; CDR3: CASTIWGVDGYTF
size: NA; V: TRBV29-1; J: TRBJ2-7; D: NA; DNA: TGCAGCGTTGCCGGACTACACACCCACGAGCAGTACTTC; CDR3: CSVAGLHTHEQYF
size: few; V: TRBV29-1; J: TRBJ2-3; D: TRBD2; DNA: TGCAGCGTTGAGCGGGGGGTTAGCACAGATACGCAGTATTTT; CDR3: CSVERGVSTDTQYF
size: NA; V: TRBV10-3; J: TRBJ1-2; D: TRBD1; DNA: TGTGCCATCAGTGACCCCAGGGGGACTACTAACTATGGCTACACCTTC; CDR3: CAISDPRGTTNYGYTF
size: NA; V: TRBV30; J: TRBJ2-7; D: TRBD2; DNA: TGTGCCTGGAGTGAGCTAGCGGGACCCTACGAGCAGTACTTC; CDR3: CAWSELAGPYEQYF
size: NA; V: TRBV6-6; J: TRBJ2-5; D: NA; DNA: TGTGCCAGCAGCAGCGGCCTCCCAACCGGAGAGACCCAGTACTTC; CDR3: CASSSGLPTGETQYF
size: NA; V: TRBV28; J: TRBJ2-5; D: TRBD2; DNA: TGTGCCAGCAGCACGGGGGGTCAGTTAACCCAATCGGAGACCCAGTACTTC; CDR3: CASSTGGQLTQSETQYF
size: few; V: TRBV7-9; J: TRBJ1-6; D: NA; DNA: TGTGCCATGGAGGTCGGGGAGCCGGGTTCACCCCTCCACTTT; CDR3: CAMEVGEPGSPLHF
size: NA; V: TRBV20-1; J: TRBJ2-5; D: NA; DNA: TGCAGTGCTAGAAACCCGGGAGAGACCCAGTACTTC; CDR3: CSARNPGETQYF